Sequencing of this TCR beta chain was carried out in a study of regulatory T cells in long-lasting Graves disease. Notes on the study in general: A reduction in accuracy may have resulted from the small sample size. Fewer public clonotypes were shared by new patients (over 950) than by persistent patients (around 2,900).

TCR beta libraries were built with iRepertoire HTBI primers and Arm-PCR of CDR3 regions. TCRdb redid the calling of the multiplex PCR reads with MiXCR, one entry per CDR3 protein. This sample has roughly 500,000 distinct CDR3 sequences, with 20% to 25% found just once. Germline V gives CDR1 DFQATT, CDR2 SNEGSKA (reference sequence). After removal of 0 bases from V and 3 bases from J, the junction contained 4 bases not matched to a gene. The CDR3 length is 15 residues. The sample holds a few counts of this clonotype. Its antigen remains unidentified. Documented time point: persistent/refractory GD, antithyroid drugs over 5 years with positive TRAb. PBMCs were the source of the RNA used for TCR sequencing. Into tubes containing EDTA, 7.5 to 9.5 milliliters of peripheral blood were drawn.

The sample here was peripheral blood mononuclear cells (PBMCs), taken when the disease was refractory, from a patient treated with antithyroid drugs. The chain joins TRBV20-1 to TRBJ2-7, with TRBD2 identical over 11 bases. The TCR was taken from a female donor with Graves disease. The DNA for the CDR3 is TGCAGTGCTAGAGACGTTCTAGCGGGGGGCTACGAGCAGTACTTC. Its translation is CSARDVLAGGYEQYF.